These 32 T cell receptor beta chains share one sample of origin, sequenced in a study of T-cell reconstitution after alpha-beta-depleted transplantation in children. Library preparation (for TCRbeta) was performed with unique molecular identifiers. MiXCR, applied by TCRdb to the PCR reads, yields one record per CDR3 protein. The table records about 610,000 distinct CDR3 sequences, 10% of them present only once. The sample was PBMCs from the stem cell graft donor, taken from the stem cell graft. All receptors derive from a human donor who donated a stem cell graft to a child with acute myeloid leukemia.

This clonotype was observed a single time. The chain joins TRBV30 to TRBJ2-7, with 9 bases aligning to TRBD1. V lost 0 bases and J lost 7; bases outside the gene matches: 10. Germline V CDR1 and CDR2: GTSNPN, SVGIG (reference sequence). This CDR3 has 15 amino acids. CDR3 in amino acids: CAWSVPKTGGGEQYF. CDR3 sequence (DNA): TGTGCCTGGAGTGTACCCAAGACAGGGGGTGGGGAGCAGTACTTC.

The V and J genes are TRBV2 and TRBJ2-1; TRBD2 matches 11 bases. V trimming: 1 base; J trimming: 3 bases; junction bases outside the gene matches: 2. The CDR3 has 16 residues. Germline loops: CDR1 SNHLY, CDR2 FYNNEI. The CDR3, as DNA: TGTGCCAGCAGTGAAGAACTAGCGGGAGACTACAATGAGCAGTTCTTC. This encodes CASSEELAGDYNEQFF. The variable domain in full, with the rest retrieved from reference TRBV2 and TRBJ2-1, is EPEVTQTPSHQVTQMGQEVILRCVPISNHLYFYWYRQILGQKVEFLVSFYNNEISEKSEIFDDQFSVERPDGSNFTLKIRSTKLEDSAMYFCASSEELAGDYNEQFFGPGTRLTVL.

This rearrangement joins TRBV9 to TRBJ2-3, with 9 bases fitting TRBD2. Trimming at V came to 0 bases and at J to 7 bases, leaving 6 bases not matched to a gene. The CDR3 has 15 amino acids. Germline V gives CDR1 SGDLS, CDR2 YYNGEE. DNA for the CDR3: TGTGCCAGCAGCGTAGTTCCAGCGGGGGGAAATACGCAGTATTTT. Protein: CASSVVPAGGNTQYF.

CDR3 nucleotide sequence: TGCGCCAGCAGCTTGGTGACTAGCCCCACGAACACCGGGGAGCTGTTTTTT. This translates into CASSLVTSPTNTGELFF. This sequence joins TRBV5-1 and TRBJ2-2, with 7 nucleotides matching TRBD2. This CDR3 has 17 residues. Germline trimming cut 0 bases from V and 0 bases from J; bases unmatched to any gene: 5. The V gene's germline CDR1 is SGHRS and CDR2 YFSETQ.

This chain joins TRBV27 and TRBJ2-3; 10 bases match TRBD2. This CDR3 region has 15 residues. The V segment lost 5 bases and the J segment 4 bases; nucleotides outside the gene matches: 6. The V gene's germline CDR1 is MNHEY and CDR2 SMNVEV (reference sequence). CDR3 sequence: CASSLTGTSADTQYF. For the CDR3, the DNA is TGTGCCAGCAGTCTCACCGGGACTAGCGCAGATACGCAGTATTTT.

This clonotype has a count of ten or more. The chain links TRBV5-1 to TRBJ2-7; no reliable D call. Trimming removed 0 bases from V and 5 bases from J, with 3 bases in between. Germline V gene lookup returns CDR1 SGHRS and CDR2 YFSETQ. The CDR3 sequence is 11 residues long. The CDR3 bases are TGCGCCAGCAGCTTGGAGAACGAGCAGTACTTC. Amino acids: CASSLENEQYF.

The V call is TRBV7-2, the J call TRBJ2-7, with 15 bases that match TRBD2. Germline V gene sequence: CDR1 SGHTA, CDR2 FQGNSA. V lost 5 bases and J lost 4; bases outside the gene matches: 6. This CDR3 region has 16 residues. This CDR3 reads CASSQTGTSGRYEQYF. For the CDR3, the DNA is TGTGCCAGCAGCCAAACGGGGACTAGCGGGAGGTACGAGCAGTACTTC.

This clonotype was observed a handful of times. This rearrangement joins TRBV7-2 to TRBJ2-7; the D gene is possibly TRBD1 (6 bases). Looked up from germline, CDR1 is SGHTA and CDR2 is FQGNSA. The ends were cut back, 8 bases at V and 12 bases at J, with 11 bases in the middle. CDR3 length: 9 amino acids. CDR3 protein: CASERTAYF. Here the CDR3 DNA reads TGTGCCAGCGAAAGGACAGCGTACTTC. The variable domain in full, with the rest retrieved from reference TRBV7-2 and TRBJ2-7, is GAGVSQSPSNKVTEKGKDVELRCDPISGHTALYWYRQSLGQGLEFLIYFQGNSAPDKSGLPSDRFSAERTGGSVSTLTIQRTQQEDSAVYLCASERTAYFGPGTRLTVT.

This clonotype showed up just a few times. The chain is built from TRBV24-1 and TRBJ2-5; D is unclear. Trimming shortened V by 7 bases and J by 2 bases, and 10 bases separated the two germline ends. This CDR3 has 13 residues. Germline V gene sequence: CDR1 KGHDR, CDR2 SFDVKD. In DNA, the CDR3 is TGTGCCACCAGGTCCGGGCCGCAAGAGACCCAGTACTTC. Its translation is CATRSGPQETQYF.

V and J are TRBV27 and TRBJ2-7, with D uncertain. Trimming removed 5 bases at V and 6 bases at J, with 26 bases between. This CDR3 is 17 amino acids long. Germline CDR1 is MNHEY and CDR2 is SMNVEV (reference sequence). CDR3: CASSPQTQLRIRGEQYF. The DNA for the CDR3 is TGTGCCAGCAGTCCCCAGACTCAATTAAGGATTCGAGGCGAGCAGTACTTC.

This clonotype has more than one count but fewer than ten. The chain carries TRBV4-3 and TRBJ2-3; the D gene is possibly TRBD2 (6 bases). The V and J ends lost 3 bases and 4 bases respectively, with 11 bases between them. Germline V lookup: CDR1 LGHNA, CDR2 YSLEER. CDR3 size: 14 residues. The chain's CDR3 is CASSQFGSSDTQYF. CDR3 coding DNA: TGCGCCAGCAGCCAGTTCGGGAGTTCAGATACGCAGTATTTT.

The V and J genes are TRBV18 and TRBJ2-7, with 8 bases aligning to TRBD1. This CDR3 has 13 amino acids. Germline CDR1 KGHSH, CDR2 LQKENI. The V gene end was trimmed by 3 bases and the J gene end by 3 bases; junction bases not matched to a gene: 1. This CDR3 reads CASSPGQVYEQYF. The CDR3 DNA reads as TGTGCCAGCTCACCGGGACAGGTCTACGAGCAGTACTTC.

Ten or more counts support this clonotype. The chain uses TRBV20-1 and TRBJ2-5, with TRBD2 matching over 8 bases. CDR3 size: 14 residues. V dropped 7 bases and J dropped 0; count of bases not matched to a gene: 7. Germline values: CDR1 DFQATT, CDR2 SNEGSKA (reference sequence). The DNA of the CDR3 is TGCAGTGTTACGGGGGGGTGGTACCAAGAGACCCAGTACTTC. Protein sequence: CSVTGGWYQETQYF.

This clonotype came up many times. The chain couples TRBV7-2 to TRBJ2-2, with D unclear. The CDR3 length is 13 residues. V gave up 2 bases and J gave up 9 bases, with 10 bases separating them. The germline V gene encodes CDR1 SGHTA and CDR2 FQGNSA. The CDR3 loop is CASSLNSGRELFF. CDR3 in DNA: TGTGCCAGCAGCTTAAATTCAGGCCGGGAGCTGTTTTTT.

The chain has TRBV6-2 or TRBV6-3 and TRBJ2-2; a possible D gene is TRBD2 (5 bases). Germline loops: CDR1 MNHEY, CDR2 SVGEGT. Between the trimmed V and J ends, which lost 5 bases and 4 bases, there was a span of 17 bases. The CDR3 consists of 16 residues. In nucleotides, the CDR3 is TGTGCCAGCAGTCTAGCCAGGATCATGAGCACCGGGGAGCTGTTTTTT. It specifies CASSLARIMSTGELFF.

This clonotype occurred a few times. The chain joins TRBV29-1 to TRBJ2-7; D is possibly TRBD1 or TRBD2 (5 bases each). Germline-derived CDR1 and CDR2 are SQVTM and ANQGSEA. V shed 4 bases and J shed 5 bases, with 12 bases lying between them. The CDR3 is made up of 12 amino acids. CDR3 DNA sequence: TGCAGCGTTGGACTGGGACGGCACGAGCAGTACTTC. Its protein product is CSVGLGRHEQYF.

This clonotype was counted a few times. CDR3 sequence reads: CASSPTPAPSAGNEQFF. CDR3 in DNA: TGTGCCAGCTCACCAACACCCGCGCCCTCTGCGGGCAATGAGCAGTTCTTC. This chain uses TRBV18 with TRBJ2-1, with D tentatively TRBD2 (5 bases). CDR1 and CDR2 from the germline V gene are KGHSH and LQKENI. The CDR3 covers 17 residues. Trimming took off 2 bases at V and 6 bases at J, with 20 bases between the two ends. Full variable domain (outside the CDR3, taken from reference TRBV18 and TRBJ2-1): NAGVMQNPRHLVRRRGQEARLRCSPMKGHSHVYWYRQLPEEGLKFMVYLQKENIIDESGMPKERFSAEFPKEGPSILRIQQVVRGDSAAYFCASSPTPAPSAGNEQFFGPGTRLTVL.

This clonotype was counted at least ten times. The rearrangement joins TRBV4-2 to TRBJ1-6; D is uncertain. The CDR3 covers 13 residues. V lost 0 bases to trimming and J lost 8 bases, with 5 bases between them. The germline CDR1 and CDR2 sequences are LGHNA and YNFKEQ. CDR3 in amino acids: CASSQDMYSPLHF. In nucleotides, the CDR3 is TGTGCCAGCAGCCAAGATATGTATTCACCCCTCCACTTT.

This clonotype turned up a few times. V is TRBV7-9 and J is TRBJ2-3; D not resolved. The germline gives CDR1 SEHNR, CDR2 FQNEAQ (reference sequence). The germline V and J ends were trimmed by 6 bases and 6 bases, with 10 bases remaining between them. CDR3 length: 12 residues. The CDR3: CASSPFWDTQYF. CDR3 bases: TGTGCCAGCAGTCCATTTTGGGATACGCAGTATTTT.

This clonotype was seen repeatedly, ten times or more. This chain links TRBV30 with TRBJ1-5; a possible D gene is TRBD1 (5 bases). This CDR3 has 15 amino acids. Trimming took 2 bases from V and 7 from J, leaving 18 bases between them. Germline CDR1 and CDR2: GTSNPN and SVGIG (reference sequence). The CDR3, as DNA: TGTGCCTGGAGTCCACGCACGGGGGAAAGACAGCCCCAGCATTTT. It yields the protein CAWSPRTGERQPQHF.

This clonotype came up many times. The J gene is TRBJ2-5, the V gene TRBV29-1; maybe TRBD2 (5 bases). The CDR3 is made up of 12 amino acids. V lost 4 bases to trimming and J lost 2 bases, with 8 bases between them. The germline V gene has CDR1 SQVTM and CDR2 ANQGSEA. In DNA form, the CDR3 reads TGCAGCGTTGCAGGCGGGCAAGAGACCCAGTACTTC. Amino acids: CSVAGGQETQYF.

A few counts support this clonotype. The CDR3 sequence is CAARLLAGGGEQYF. In nucleotides, the CDR3 is TGTGCCGCCCGGCTCCTAGCGGGAGGGGGCGAGCAGTACTTC. V usage is TRBV27 and J usage is TRBJ2-7, with 12 nucleotides matching TRBD2. The CDR3 has 14 residues. The germline V gene encodes CDR1 MNHEY and CDR2 SMNVEV (reference sequence). V was pared by 11 bases and J by 6 bases, with 11 bases of the junction left unmatched.

Turning to this clonotype: This may be a read error: a much more frequent sequence differs by one nucleotide. The CDR3 DNA follows: TGTGCCAGCAGCCGACAGGGACCACAGCCCCAGCTTTTT. Protein: CASSRQGPQPQLF. The chain uses TRBV7-9 and TRBJ1-5; TRBD1 matches 7 bases. The germline gives CDR1 SEHNR, CDR2 FQNEAQ (reference sequence). This CDR3 comprises 13 residues.

In this sample, this clonotype turned up many times. The DNA is omitted, as the CDR3 cannot be located on it reliably, and the CDR3 follows TCRdb's listing. The V gene is TRBV21-1, the J gene TRBJ2-4; TRBD2, the D gene given by the table, was not confirmed from the DNA. TRBV21-1 is tagged as a pseudogene. The CDR3 is made up of 18 amino acids, end residues included. The CDR3 protein is CASSKVAGGAVAKNIQYF.

This clonotype was observed many times. V usage is TRBV28 and J usage is TRBJ1-5; 7 bases map to TRBD1. The CDR3 spans 14 residues. The ends lost 6 bases at V and 4 bases at J; junction bases unmatched: 6. Germline CDR1 MDHEN, CDR2 SYDVKM. In nucleotides, the CDR3 is TGTGCCAGCAGCGTTACGGGACAGAATCAGCCCCAGCATTTT. As protein: CASSVTGQNQPQHF.

This clonotype showed up just a few times. This chain joins TRBV4-3 and TRBJ1-2; no clear D. V was cut by 1 base and J by 5 bases, with 11 bases left in between. The CDR3 extends over 14 amino acids. Germline CDR1 reads LGHNA; CDR2 reads YSLEER. The CDR3 region has the DNA TGCGCCAGCAGCCAAGGAATGGGCGGGTATGGCTACACCTTC. Its protein product is CASSQGMGGYGYTF.

This clonotype was seen only a few times. V is TRBV24-1 and J is TRBJ2-1; TRBD2 aligns across 9 bases. J lost 5 bases, V lost 9 bases, and 4 bases had no gene match. CDR1 is KGHDR and CDR2 is SFDVKD in the germline V gene. The CDR3 length is 13 residues. The CDR3 loop is CATSLAGNNEQFF. In nucleotides, the CDR3 is TGTGCCACCTCGCTAGCGGGAAACAATGAGCAGTTCTTC.

Only a few counts were recorded for this clonotype. The chain uses TRBV4-3 and TRBJ2-1; 11 nucleotides agree with TRBD2. In germline, CDR1 is LGHNA, CDR2 YSLEER. The CDR3 is 16 residues long. Losses at the gene ends were 3 bases for V and 6 bases for J; bases not matched to a gene: 7. The DNA of the CDR3 is TGCGCCAGCAGCCATGAACTAGCGGGAGTTATCAATGAGCAGTTCTTC. Translated, it gives CASSHELAGVINEQFF.

The chain employs TRBV7-2 and TRBJ1-5, with a weak D call TRBD1 (5 bases). Germline V gives CDR1 SGHTA, CDR2 FQGNSA. V was trimmed by 5 bases and J by 2 bases, leaving 13 bases between them. The CDR3 length is 15 residues. The CDR3 DNA is TGTGCCAGCAGCCCATCCGTGGGGGGCAATCAGCCCCAGCATTTT. Its protein is CASSPSVGGNQPQHF.

This clonotype has a handful of counts. The rearrangement links TRBV28 to TRBJ2-1; 9 bases map to TRBD2. CDR1 is MDHEN, CDR2 SYDVKM, per germline. The ends lost 4 bases at V and 5 bases at J; junction bases unmatched: 6. CDR3 size: 15 residues. This chain's CDR3 is CASSWREGLNNEQFF. The CDR3 DNA reads TGTGCCAGCAGTTGGCGGGAGGGCCTTAACAATGAGCAGTTCTTC.

Many counts were recorded for this clonotype. The rearrangement uses TRBV5-1 and TRBJ2-1, with D maybe TRBD2 (7 bases). CDR1 is SGHRS and CDR2 is YFSETQ in the germline V gene. This CDR3 contains 13 residues. V dropped 3 bases and J dropped 7 bases, with 11 bases sitting between them. CDR3 in DNA: TGCGCCAGCAGCTACGAGGGGGGGAATGAGCAGTTCTTC. It is translated as CASSYEGGNEQFF.

This clonotype showed up many times. This chain uses TRBV7-2 with TRBJ2-4; D unclear. V lost 9 bases to trimming and J lost 8 bases, with 11 bases between them. Germline V gene sequence: CDR1 SGHTA, CDR2 FQGNSA. The CDR3 runs to 11 residues. DNA of the CDR3: TGTGCCAGTTCCCCTGCCGACATTCAGTACTTC. Amino acid sequence: CASSPADIQYF.